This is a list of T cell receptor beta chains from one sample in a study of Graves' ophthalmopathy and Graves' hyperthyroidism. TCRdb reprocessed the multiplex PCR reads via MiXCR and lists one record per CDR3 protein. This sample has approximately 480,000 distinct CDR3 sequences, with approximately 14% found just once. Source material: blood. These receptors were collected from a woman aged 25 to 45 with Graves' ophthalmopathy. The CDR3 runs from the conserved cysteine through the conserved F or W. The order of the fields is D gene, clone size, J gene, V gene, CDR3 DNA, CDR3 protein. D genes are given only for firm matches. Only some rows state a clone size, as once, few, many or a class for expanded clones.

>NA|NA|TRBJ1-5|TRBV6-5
TGTGCCAGCAGTTACTCGACCGTGTCAGGAAACCAGCCCCAGCATTTT
CASSYSTVSGNQPQHF
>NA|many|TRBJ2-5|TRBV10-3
TGTGCCATCAGGGCCGGCGGGATGGGAGAGACCCAGTACTTC
CAIRAGGMGETQYF
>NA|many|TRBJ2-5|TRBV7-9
TGTGCCAGCAGCTTAGGAAGGTCGGGATGGGAAGAGACCCAGTACTTC
CASSLGRSGWEETQYF
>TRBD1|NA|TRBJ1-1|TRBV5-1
TGCGCCAGCAGCCGGGCGGACAGGGCCGACACTGAAGCTTTCTTT
CASSRADRADTEAFF
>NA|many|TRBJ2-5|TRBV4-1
TGCGCCAGCAGCCAAGGTGGGGGTGGAGAGACCCAGTACTTC
CASSQGGGGETQYF
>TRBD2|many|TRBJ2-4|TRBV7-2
TGTGCCAGCAGCTTAGGGGGGCTAGCGGGGGAAAACATTAAGTACTTC
CASSLGGLAGENIKYF
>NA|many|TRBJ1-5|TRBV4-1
TGCGCCAGCAGCCAAGTTGGGAAGTACCAGCCCCAGCATTTT
CASSQVGKYQPQHF
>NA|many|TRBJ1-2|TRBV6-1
TGTGCCAGCAGGCAGGTCGACTATGGCTACACCTTC
CASRQVDYGYTF
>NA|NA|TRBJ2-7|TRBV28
TGTGCCAGCACCTCCTTCCGAGGGAGCGGGTACGAGCAGTACTTC
CASTSFRGSGYEQYF
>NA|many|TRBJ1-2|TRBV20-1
TGCAGTGCTAGAATGGGCCAGGGAGGTAGCTACACCTTC
CSARMGQGGSYTF
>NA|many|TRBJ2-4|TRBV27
TGTGCCAGCAGTTTCAGGAGGGGGAACATTCAGTACTTC
CASSFRRGNIQYF
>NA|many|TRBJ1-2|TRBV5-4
TGTGCCAGCAGCCTCTCCGACTTGGACTATGGCTACACCTTC
CASSLSDLDYGYTF
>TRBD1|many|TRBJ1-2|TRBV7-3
TGTGCCAGCAGCTTAGAAGGACAGGGGAGAAACTATGGCTACACCTTC
CASSLEGQGRNYGYTF
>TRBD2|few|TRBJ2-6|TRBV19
TGTGCCAGTAGTACCCCCTACGGGGGGGGGACGCTGCGCTCTGGGGCCAACGTCCTGACTTTC
CASSTPYGGGTLRSGANVLTF
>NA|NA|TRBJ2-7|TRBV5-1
TGCGCCAGCAGCTTGGGGACAGAGCCCTACGAGCAGTACTTC
CASSLGTEPYEQYF
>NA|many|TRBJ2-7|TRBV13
TGTGCCAGCAGCCCCAAACCGGGGGCTCCGGAGCAGTACTTC
CASSPKPGAPEQYF
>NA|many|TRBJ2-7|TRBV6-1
TGTGCCAGCAGTGAATTAGGCCCGCGCGAGCAGTACTTC
CASSELGPREQYF
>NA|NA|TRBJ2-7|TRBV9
TGTGCCAGCAGCGTAGGTCTAAGTAGTGGGGAGCAGTACTTC
CASSVGLSSGEQYF
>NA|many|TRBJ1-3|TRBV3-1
TGTGCCAGCAGCCAAGAAGTCGGAGCCTCTGGAAACACCATATATTTT
CASSQEVGASGNTIYF
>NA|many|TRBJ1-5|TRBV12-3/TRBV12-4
TGTGCCAGCAGTTTTTGGATTCAGCCCCAGCATTTT
CASSFWIQPQHF
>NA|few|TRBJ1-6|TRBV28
TGTGCCAGTGATTCGCTTACAGATAGTCTCCACTTT
CASDSLTDSLHF
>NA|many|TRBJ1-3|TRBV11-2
TGTGCCAGCAGCTTCCGGGGGGGATCTGGAAACACCATATATTTT
CASSFRGGSGNTIYF
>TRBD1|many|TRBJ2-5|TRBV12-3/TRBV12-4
TGTGCCAGCAGTTGGACCGCCGGGACAGGGGGTGAGACCCAGTACTTC
CASSWTAGTGGETQYF
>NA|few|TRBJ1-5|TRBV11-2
TGTGCCAGCAGTAAAGACGGGAATAGCAATCAGCCCCAGCATTTT
CASSKDGNSNQPQHF
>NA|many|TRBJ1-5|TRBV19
TGTGCCAGTATGACTGGGGGGACTAGCAATCAGCCCCAGCATTTT
CASMTGGTSNQPQHF
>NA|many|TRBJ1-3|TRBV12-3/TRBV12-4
TGTGCCAGCAGCCCAACAGGGTTAGGAAACACCATATATTTT
CASSPTGLGNTIYF
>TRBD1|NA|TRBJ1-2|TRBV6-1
TGTGCCAGCAGTGGAGGGACAGGGGATGGCTACACCTTC
CASSGGTGDGYTF
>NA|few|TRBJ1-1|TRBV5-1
TGCGCCAGCAGCATCAAGGGACCGCAAGGAAACACTGAAGCTTTCTTT
CASSIKGPQGNTEAFF
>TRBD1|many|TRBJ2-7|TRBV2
TGTGCCGGCGGACAGGGGCTACGCTACGAGCAGTACTTC
CAGGQGLRYEQYF
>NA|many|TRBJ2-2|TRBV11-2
TGTGCCAGCCTCAAAGGGGACATTCGAAACACCGGGGAGCTGTTTTTT
CASLKGDIRNTGELFF
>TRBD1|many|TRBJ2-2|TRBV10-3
TGTGCCATCAGGACGGGACAGGCAAAGGGGACCGGGGAGCTGTTTTTT
CAIRTGQAKGTGELFF
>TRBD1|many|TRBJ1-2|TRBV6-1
TGTGCCAGCAGTGATGGACAGGGGGCGACCTATGGCTACACCTTC
CASSDGQGATYGYTF
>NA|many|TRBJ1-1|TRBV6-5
TGTGCCAGCCAGTTCCCGGGACTAGGGGCACCTGAAGCTTTCTTT
CASQFPGLGAPEAFF
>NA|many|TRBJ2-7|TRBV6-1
TGTGCCAGCAGTGGTAGCAGGAGGGGCGAGCAGTACTTC
CASSGSRRGEQYF
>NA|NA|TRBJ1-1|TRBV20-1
TGCAGTGCTAGAGATCCGAATCATGGGTCCTACACTGAAGCTTTCTTT
CSARDPNHGSYTEAFF
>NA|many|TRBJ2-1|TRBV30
TGTGCCTGGAGATGGGGATACAATGAGCAGTTCTTC
CAWRWGYNEQFF
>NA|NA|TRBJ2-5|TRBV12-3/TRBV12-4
TGTGCCAGCAGTTTTTTGAGCGGGGAGACCCAGTACTTC
CASSFLSGETQYF
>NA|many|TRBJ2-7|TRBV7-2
TGTGCCAGCAGCTTAGGGCGGGGAACAAACTACGAGCAGTACTTC
CASSLGRGTNYEQYF
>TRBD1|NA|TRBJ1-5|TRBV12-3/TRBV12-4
TGTGCCAGCTCTATGACAGGGGGGGAGAGTGGGTCAAGGCAGCCCCAGCATTTT
CASSMTGGESGSRQPQHF
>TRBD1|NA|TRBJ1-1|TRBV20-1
TGCAGTGCTAGTCGGCAGGGGGTGAGCACTGAAGCTTTCTTT
CSASRQGVSTEAFF
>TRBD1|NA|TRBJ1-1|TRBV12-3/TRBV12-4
TGTGCCAGCAGTTTGGGGCAGGGGGCACCTTTCTTT
CASSLGQGAPFF
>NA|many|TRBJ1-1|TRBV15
TGTGCCACCAGCAGAGCAGGGACTGAAGCTTTCTTT
CATSRAGTEAFF
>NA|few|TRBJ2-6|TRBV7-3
TGTGCCAGCACCCTAACCGACTTATCGGGCCTCTCTGGGGCCAACGTCCTGACTTTC
CASTLTDLSGLSGANVLTF